This T cell receptor (beta chain) was obtained from a study of response to subunit inactivated influenza vaccine. Whole-study findings and limits: Seasonal influenza vaccination, on each occasion, was suggested by the authors to recruit few new T cells.

CDR1 is SQVTM and CDR2 is ANQGSEA in the germline V gene. The CDR3 length is 16 residues. V gave up 6 bases and J gave up 1 base; unmatched junction bases: 14. This clonotype was seen only a few times. Its antigen is currently unknown. TCRdb processed the RT-PCR reads anew with MiXCR; each CDR3 protein has one entry. Among under 950,000 distinct CDR3 sequences, about 20% were seen once, and the ten largest hold more than 8.5%. This TCR derives from a man aged 50 to 59 who received an inactivated influenza vaccine. The chain joins TRBV29-1 to TRBJ2-7; TRBD2 aligns across 8 bases. The sample consisted of PBMCs from blood, taken less than 6 days after vaccination. CDR3 protein: CSVIKYIRGGSYEQYF. Written as DNA, the CDR3 is TGCAGCGTCATTAAATATATTCGGGGGGGATCCTACGAGCAGTACTTC.